This entry describes one T cell receptor beta chain. TCRdb's table, derived via immunoSEQ multiplex PCR, lists solely in-frame clones and lacks some. The data hold fewer than 100,000 clones, with about 92% observed a single time. Documented time point: cycle 4 day 1 (C4D1), after more than five weeks of nivolumab. Each patient relapsed following autologous stem cell transplantation, and prior brentuximab vedotin exposure differed. Patients had relapsed/refractory classical Hodgkin lymphoma with complete response, partial response or progressive disease as best response. CDR1 is SGHVS, CDR2 FQNEAQ, per germline. Unmatched junction bases numbered 5, after V lost 5 bases and J lost 0 bases. The CDR3 is 16 residues long. The record originates from a study of PD-1 blockade in classical Hodgkin lymphoma.

This TCR came from a human donor with classical Hodgkin lymphoma. Specimen: peripheral blood mononuclear cells (PBMCs), collected before the fourth cycle of nivolumab. The rearrangement links TRBV7-8 to TRBJ2-2; 8 nucleotides match TRBD1. In DNA, the CDR3 is TGTGCCAGCAGCACCCGACAGGGGACGAACACCGGGGAGCTGTTTTTT. Encoded protein: CASSTRQGTNTGELFF.